This T cell receptor (beta chain) was captured by sequencing in a study of cytomegalovirus exposure and HLA in healthy donors. General study results and limits: In a later analysis, at a false discovery rate of 0.05, roughly 18,000 TCR beta sequences were associated with HLA alleles. Certain indistinguishable V segments, among them TRBV6-2 and TRBV6-3, were excluded.

This clone was seen only a few times. The antigen remains undetermined. PCR employed 60 Vbeta and 13 Jbeta primers. The data were produced by immunoSEQ multiplex PCR, yet TCRdb's version contains in-frame clones alone and is incomplete. The sample carries over 150,000 clones, 82% recorded once. CDR1 and CDR2 (germline): MNHNY, SVGAGI (reference sequence). The CDR3 length is 15 residues. After removal of 7 bases from V and 6 bases from J, the junction contained 9 bases not matched to a gene. The rearrangement joins TRBV6-6 to TRBJ1-5, with 10 bases fitting TRBD1. The origin of this receptor is a woman between 45 and 60 years old in good health and CMV-seropositive. Sequenced input: PBMCs. CDR3 amino acids: CASTTGTGVGQPQHF. Here the CDR3 DNA reads TGTGCCAGCACCACCGGGACAGGGGTGGGTCAGCCCCAGCATTTT.